This entry is about one TCR beta chain. One end of the junction fails to match germline, which may point to a read error. These data originate in a study of blood T cell repertoires in COVID-19. Repertoires were generated with immunoSEQ multiplex PCR, while TCRdb's copy carries only in-frame clones and drops some. The repertoire holds about 120,000 clones, 85% to 90% seen once, with around 4% in the top ten. This CDR3 has 16 residues. CDR1 is KGHDR, CDR2 SFDVKD, per germline. The chain is built from TRBV24-1 and TRBJ2-7, with 10 bases aligning to TRBD1. What was sequenced was peripheral blood. The receptor comes from a man aged 60 to 75 with acute or convalescent COVID-19. The CDR3 region has the DNA TGTGCCACCAGTGACCCAGACAGGGGGCGCTCCGACGAGCAGTACTTC. Protein sequence: CATSDPDRGRSDEQYF.